The clone carrying this T cell receptor beta chain turned up a few times. No antigen is known for it. They isolated at least 6 million PBMCs from each sample. A second PCR, run for roughly 7 to 12 cycles, used a sample-barcoded 5' primer plus a J-beta primer mix. Each cDNA molecule was tagged by a template-switch adaptor that had 12 random nucleotides. TCRdb used MiXCR to reprocess the 5' RACE reads, holding one entry per CDR3 protein. The sample includes about 640,000 distinct CDR3 sequences, about 53% seen only once; the top ten take roughly 34%. This entry belongs to a study of blood T cells in healthy people across ages. The CDR3 totals 15 residues. V was cut by 3 bases and J by 6 bases, with 18 bases left in between. Looked up from germline, CDR1 is SGHAT and CDR2 is FQNNGV. Findings of the study overall: Both higher diversity and more naive CD4+ cells marked long-lived donors when set against aged donors.

Sequenced input: blood. The chain has TRBV11-2 and TRBJ2-7; D remains ambiguous. The sequence was collected from a man between 60 and 75 years old in good health. CDR3 coding DNA: TGTGCCAGCAGCTTGGAAAGGGTCCCGAAAGGCGAGCAGTACTTC. The encoded protein is CASSLERVPKGEQYF. Combining the CDR3 with reference TRBV11-2 and TRBJ2-7 gives the whole variable domain EAGVAQSPRYKIIEKRQSVAFWCNPISGHATLYWYQQILGQGPKLLIQFQNNGVVDDSQLPKDRFSAERLKGVDSTLKIQPAKLEDSAVYLCASSLERVPKGEQYFGPGTRLTVT.